This T cell receptor beta chain is from a study of T-cell memory formation after mild COVID-19. Study at large: TCR clusters mostly belonged to single donors.

TCRdb re-called the 5' RACE reads with MiXCR, one entry per CDR3 protein. Among approximately 450,000 distinct CDR3 sequences listed, 15% to 20% were seen once. With 3 bases removed from V and 9 bases from J, the gap between germline ends came to 6 bases. The CDR3 length is 11 residues. Germline lookup yields CDR1 SEHNR and CDR2 FQNEAQ (reference sequence). Findings and caveats of the study: Proof of SARS-CoV-2 specificity was absent for the second-wave clones that crested on day 37.

This clonotype turned up a few times. What it binds is unknown. The chain joins TRBV7-9 to TRBJ2-1; D gene ambiguous. Sequencing was done on a sample of PBMCs or a T cell subset sorted from them (not recorded which). This TCR was recovered from an adult woman who had mild COVID-19 (a few samples of this study predate the infection). Cell type and time point are not known. The CDR3 nucleotides read TGTGCCAGCAGCTTTGTAGGTGAGCAGTTCTTC. It yields the protein CASSFVGEQFF.